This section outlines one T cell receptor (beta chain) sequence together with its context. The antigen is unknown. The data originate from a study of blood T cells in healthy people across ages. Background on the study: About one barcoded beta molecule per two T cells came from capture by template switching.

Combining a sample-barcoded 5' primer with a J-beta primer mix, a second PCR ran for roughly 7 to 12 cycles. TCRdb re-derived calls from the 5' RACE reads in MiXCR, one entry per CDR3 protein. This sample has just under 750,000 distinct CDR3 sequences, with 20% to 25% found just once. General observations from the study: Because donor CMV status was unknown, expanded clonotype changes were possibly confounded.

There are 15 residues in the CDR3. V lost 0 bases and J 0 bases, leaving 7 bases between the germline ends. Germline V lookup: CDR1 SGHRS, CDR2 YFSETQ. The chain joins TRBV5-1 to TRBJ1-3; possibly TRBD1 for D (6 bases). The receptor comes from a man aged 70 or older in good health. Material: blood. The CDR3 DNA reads TGCGCCAGCAGCTTGGGGACAGACTCTGGAAACACCATATATTTT. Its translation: CASSLGTDSGNTIYF.